The clone carrying this T cell receptor beta chain was found once. Its target is not known. This record belongs to a study of T cell responses to AZD1222 COVID-19 vaccine. Study findings and constraints: As reported, nearly half of all spike-specific TCRs target variant regions that are unmutated.

Only in-frame clones appear in the TCRdb table, and some are missing; sequencing was by immunoSEQ multiplex PCR. The sample includes fewer than 250,000 clones, 85% to 95% of them seen just once. The sample consisted of peripheral blood, taken on day 0 of AZD1222 vaccination. This receptor was obtained from an adult in good health.

For the CDR3, the DNA is TGTGCCAGCAGCTCCGTCCCAAGCTCCTACAATGAGCAGTTCTTC. Its translation is CASSSVPSSYNEQFF. This rearrangement joins TRBV13 to TRBJ2-1; D is unresolved. The CDR3 extends over 15 amino acids. Germline values: CDR1 PRHDT, CDR2 FYEKMQ (reference sequence). The V and J ends lost 4 bases and 0 bases respectively, with 10 bases between them. Supplemented by reference TRBV13 and TRBJ2-1, the full variable domain reads AAGVIQSPRHLIKEKRETATLKCYPIPRHDTVYWYQQGPGQDPQFLISFYEKMQSDKGSIPDRFSAQQFSDYHSELNMSSLELGDSALYFCASSSVPSSYNEQFFGPGTRLTVL.